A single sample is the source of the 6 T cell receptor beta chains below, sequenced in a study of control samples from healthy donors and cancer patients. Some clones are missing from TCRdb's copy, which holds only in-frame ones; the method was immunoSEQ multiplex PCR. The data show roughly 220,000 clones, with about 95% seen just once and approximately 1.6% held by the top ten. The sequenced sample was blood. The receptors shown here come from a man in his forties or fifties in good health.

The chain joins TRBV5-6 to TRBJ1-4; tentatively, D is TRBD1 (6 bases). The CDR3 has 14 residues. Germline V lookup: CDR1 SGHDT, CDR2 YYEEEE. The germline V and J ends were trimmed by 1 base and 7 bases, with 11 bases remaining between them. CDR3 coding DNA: TGTGCCAGCAGCTTGAGAGGGGGAGGTGAAAAACTGTTTTTT. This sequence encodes CASSLRGGGEKLFF.

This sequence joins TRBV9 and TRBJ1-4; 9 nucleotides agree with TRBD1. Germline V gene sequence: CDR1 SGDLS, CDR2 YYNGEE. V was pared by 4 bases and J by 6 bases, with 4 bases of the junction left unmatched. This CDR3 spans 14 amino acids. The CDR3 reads CASSSRTGDEKLFF. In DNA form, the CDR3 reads TGTGCCAGCAGCTCCCGGACAGGGGATGAAAAACTGTTTTTT.

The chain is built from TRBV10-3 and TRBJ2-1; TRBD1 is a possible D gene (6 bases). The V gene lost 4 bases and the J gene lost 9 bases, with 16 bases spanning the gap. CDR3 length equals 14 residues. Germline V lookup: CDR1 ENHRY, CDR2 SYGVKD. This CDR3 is CAISGGQGLGEQFF. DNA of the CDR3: TGTGCCATCAGTGGGGGACAAGGGTTGGGTGAGCAGTTCTTC.

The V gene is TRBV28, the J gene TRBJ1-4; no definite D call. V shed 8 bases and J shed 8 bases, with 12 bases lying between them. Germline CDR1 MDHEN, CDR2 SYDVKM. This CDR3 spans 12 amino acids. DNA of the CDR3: TGTGCCAGCCGTTCTTCGTCCGAAAAACTGTTTTTT. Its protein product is CASRSSSEKLFF.

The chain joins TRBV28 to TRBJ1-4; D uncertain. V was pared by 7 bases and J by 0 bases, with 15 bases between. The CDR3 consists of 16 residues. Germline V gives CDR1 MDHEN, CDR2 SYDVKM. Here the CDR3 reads CASTARIFSTNEKLFF. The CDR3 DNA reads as TGTGCCAGCACCGCGAGGATATTCTCAACTAATGAAAAACTGTTTTTT.

The CDR3 sequence: CASSLGVRGSGNTIYF. In nucleotides, the CDR3 is TGCGCCAGCAGCTTGGGGGTCCGGGGCTCTGGAAACACCATATATTTT. The rearrangement joins TRBV5-1 to TRBJ1-3; D is ambiguous. CDR1 and CDR2 (germline): SGHRS, YFSETQ. With 0 bases removed from V and 0 bases from J, the gap between germline ends came to 10 bases. The length of the CDR3 is 16 residues.